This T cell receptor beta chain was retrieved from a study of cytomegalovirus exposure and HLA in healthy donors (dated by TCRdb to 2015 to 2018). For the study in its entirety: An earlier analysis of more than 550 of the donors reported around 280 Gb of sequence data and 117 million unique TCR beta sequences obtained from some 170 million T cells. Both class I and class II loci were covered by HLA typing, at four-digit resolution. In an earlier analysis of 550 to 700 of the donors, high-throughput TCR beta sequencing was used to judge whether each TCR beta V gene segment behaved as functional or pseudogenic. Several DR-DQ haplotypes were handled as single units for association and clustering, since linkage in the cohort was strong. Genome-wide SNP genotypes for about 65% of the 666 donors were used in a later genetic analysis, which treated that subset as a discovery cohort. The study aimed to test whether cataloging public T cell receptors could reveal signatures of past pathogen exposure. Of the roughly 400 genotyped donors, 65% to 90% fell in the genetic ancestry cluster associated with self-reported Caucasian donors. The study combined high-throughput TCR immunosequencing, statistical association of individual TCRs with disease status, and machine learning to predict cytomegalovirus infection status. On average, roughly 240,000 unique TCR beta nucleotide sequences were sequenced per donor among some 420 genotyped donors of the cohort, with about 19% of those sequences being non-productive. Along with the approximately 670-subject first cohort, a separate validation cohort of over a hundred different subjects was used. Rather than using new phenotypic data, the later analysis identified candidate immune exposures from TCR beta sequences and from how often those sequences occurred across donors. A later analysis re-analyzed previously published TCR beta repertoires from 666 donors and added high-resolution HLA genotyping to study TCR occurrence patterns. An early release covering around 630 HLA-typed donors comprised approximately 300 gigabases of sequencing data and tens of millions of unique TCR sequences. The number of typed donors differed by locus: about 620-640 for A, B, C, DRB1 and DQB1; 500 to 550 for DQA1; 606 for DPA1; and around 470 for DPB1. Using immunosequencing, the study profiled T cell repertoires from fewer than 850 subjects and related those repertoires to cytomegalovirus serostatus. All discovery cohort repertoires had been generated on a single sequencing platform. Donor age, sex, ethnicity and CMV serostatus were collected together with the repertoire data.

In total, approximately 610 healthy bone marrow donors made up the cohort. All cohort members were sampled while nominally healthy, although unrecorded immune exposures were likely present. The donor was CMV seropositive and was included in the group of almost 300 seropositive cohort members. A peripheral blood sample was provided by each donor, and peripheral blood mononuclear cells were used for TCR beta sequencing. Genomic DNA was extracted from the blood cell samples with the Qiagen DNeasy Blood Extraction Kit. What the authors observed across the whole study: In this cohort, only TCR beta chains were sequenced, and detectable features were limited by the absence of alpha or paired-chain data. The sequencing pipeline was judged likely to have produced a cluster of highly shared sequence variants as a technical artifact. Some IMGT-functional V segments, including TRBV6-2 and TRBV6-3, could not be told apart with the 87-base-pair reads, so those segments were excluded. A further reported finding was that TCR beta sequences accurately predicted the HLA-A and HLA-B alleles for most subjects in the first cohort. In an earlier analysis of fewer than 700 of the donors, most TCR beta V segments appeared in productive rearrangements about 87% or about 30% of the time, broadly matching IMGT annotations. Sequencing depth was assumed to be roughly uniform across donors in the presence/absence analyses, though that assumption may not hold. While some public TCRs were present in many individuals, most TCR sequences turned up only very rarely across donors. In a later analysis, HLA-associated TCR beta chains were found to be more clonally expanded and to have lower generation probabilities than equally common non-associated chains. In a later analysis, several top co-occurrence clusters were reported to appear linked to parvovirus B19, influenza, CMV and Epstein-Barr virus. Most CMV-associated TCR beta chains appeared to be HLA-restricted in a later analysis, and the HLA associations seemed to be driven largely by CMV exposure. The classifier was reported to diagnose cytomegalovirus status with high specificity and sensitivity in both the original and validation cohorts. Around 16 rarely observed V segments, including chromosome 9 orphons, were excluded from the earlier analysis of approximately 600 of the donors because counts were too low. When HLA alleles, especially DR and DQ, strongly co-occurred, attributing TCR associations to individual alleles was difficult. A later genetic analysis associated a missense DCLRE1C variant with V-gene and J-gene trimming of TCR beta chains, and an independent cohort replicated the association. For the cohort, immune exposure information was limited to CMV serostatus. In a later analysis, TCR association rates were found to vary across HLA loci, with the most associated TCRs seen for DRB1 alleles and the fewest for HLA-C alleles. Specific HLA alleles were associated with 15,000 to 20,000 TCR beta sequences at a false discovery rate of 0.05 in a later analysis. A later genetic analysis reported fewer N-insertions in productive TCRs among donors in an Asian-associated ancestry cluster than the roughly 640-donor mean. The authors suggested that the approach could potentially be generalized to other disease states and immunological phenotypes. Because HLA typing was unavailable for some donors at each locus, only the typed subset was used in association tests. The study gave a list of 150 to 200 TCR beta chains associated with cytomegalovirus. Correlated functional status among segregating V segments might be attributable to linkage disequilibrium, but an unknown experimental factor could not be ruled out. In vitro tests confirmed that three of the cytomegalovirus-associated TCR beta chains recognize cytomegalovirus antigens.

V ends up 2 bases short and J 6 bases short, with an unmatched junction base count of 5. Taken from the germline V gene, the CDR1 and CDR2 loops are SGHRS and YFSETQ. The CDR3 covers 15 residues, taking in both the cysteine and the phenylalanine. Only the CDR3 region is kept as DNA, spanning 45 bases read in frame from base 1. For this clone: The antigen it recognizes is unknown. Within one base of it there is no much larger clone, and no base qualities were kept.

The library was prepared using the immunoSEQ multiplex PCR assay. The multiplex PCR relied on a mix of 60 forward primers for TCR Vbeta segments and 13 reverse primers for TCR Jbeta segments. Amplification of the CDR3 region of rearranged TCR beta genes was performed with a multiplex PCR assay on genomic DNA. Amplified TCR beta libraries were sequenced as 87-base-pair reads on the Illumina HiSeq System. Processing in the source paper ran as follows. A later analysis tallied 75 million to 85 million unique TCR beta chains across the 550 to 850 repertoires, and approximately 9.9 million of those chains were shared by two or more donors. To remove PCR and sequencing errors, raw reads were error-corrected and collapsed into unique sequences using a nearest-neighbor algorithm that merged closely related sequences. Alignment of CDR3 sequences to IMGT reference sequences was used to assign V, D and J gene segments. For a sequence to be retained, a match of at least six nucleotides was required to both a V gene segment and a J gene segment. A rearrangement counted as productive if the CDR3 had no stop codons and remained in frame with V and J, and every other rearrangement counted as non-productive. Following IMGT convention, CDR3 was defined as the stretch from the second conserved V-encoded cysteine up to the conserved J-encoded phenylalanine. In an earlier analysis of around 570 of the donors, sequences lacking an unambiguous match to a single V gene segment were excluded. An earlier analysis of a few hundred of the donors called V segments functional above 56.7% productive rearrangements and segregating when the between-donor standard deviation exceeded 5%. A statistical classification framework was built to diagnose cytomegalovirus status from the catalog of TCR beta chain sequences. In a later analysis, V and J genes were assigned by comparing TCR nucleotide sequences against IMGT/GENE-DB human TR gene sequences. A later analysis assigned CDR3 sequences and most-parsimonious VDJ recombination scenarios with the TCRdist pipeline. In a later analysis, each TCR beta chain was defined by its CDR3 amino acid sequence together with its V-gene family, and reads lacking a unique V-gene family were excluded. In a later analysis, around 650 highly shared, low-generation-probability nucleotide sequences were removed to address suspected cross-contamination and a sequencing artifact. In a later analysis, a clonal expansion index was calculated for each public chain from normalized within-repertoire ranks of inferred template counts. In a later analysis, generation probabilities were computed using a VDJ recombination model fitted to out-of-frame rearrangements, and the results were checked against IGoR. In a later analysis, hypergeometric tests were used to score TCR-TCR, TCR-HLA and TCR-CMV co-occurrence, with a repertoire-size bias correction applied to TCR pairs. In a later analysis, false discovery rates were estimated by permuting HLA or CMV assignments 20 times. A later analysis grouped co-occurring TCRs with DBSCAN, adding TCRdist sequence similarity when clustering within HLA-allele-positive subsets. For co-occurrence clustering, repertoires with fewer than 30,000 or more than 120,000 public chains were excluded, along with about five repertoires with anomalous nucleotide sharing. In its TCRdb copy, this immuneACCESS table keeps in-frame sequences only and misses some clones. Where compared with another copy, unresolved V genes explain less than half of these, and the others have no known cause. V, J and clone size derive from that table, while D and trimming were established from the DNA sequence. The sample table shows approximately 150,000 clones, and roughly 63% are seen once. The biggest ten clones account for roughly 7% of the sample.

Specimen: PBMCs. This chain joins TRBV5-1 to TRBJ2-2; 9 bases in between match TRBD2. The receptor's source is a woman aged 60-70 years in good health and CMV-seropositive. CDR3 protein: CASSFRLADSGELFF. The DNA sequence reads TGCGCCAGCAGCTTCAGACTAGCGGATTCCGGGGAGCTGTTTTTT. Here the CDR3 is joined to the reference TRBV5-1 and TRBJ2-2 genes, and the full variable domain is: KAGVTQTPRYLIKTRGQQVTLSCSPISGHRSVSWYQQTPGQGLQFLFEYFSETQRNKGNFPGRFSGRQFSNSRSEMNVSTLELGDSALYLCASSFRLADSGELFFGEGSRLTVL.